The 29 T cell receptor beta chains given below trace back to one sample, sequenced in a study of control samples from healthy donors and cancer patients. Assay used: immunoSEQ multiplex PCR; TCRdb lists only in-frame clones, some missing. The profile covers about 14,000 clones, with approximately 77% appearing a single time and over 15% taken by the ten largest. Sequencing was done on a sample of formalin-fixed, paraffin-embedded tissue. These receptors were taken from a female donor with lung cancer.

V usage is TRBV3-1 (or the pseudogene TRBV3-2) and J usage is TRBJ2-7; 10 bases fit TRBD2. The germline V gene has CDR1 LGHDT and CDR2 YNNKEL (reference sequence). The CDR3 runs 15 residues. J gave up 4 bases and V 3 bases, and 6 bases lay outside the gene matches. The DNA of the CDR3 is TGTGCCAGCAGCCATAGCGGGAGGTGGCAGTACGAGCAGTACTTC. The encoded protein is CASSHSGRWQYEQYF.

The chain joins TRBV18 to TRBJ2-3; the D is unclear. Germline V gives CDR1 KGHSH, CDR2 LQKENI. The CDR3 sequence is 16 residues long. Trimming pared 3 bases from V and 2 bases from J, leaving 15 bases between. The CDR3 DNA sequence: TGTGCCAGCTCACCCGTGCTCACTAAAAACACAGATACGCAGTATTTT. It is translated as CASSPVLTKNTDTQYF.

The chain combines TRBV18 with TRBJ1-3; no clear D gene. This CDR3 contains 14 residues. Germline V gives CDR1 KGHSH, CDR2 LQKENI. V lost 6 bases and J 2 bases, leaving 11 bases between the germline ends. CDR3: CASSSGDPGNTIYF. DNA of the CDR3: TGTGCCAGCTCCTCGGGAGATCCTGGAAACACCATATATTTT.

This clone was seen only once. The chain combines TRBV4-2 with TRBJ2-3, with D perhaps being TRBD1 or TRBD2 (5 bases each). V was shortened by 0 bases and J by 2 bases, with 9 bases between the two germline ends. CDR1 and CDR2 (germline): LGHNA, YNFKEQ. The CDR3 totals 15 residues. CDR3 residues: CASSQDRDLTDTQYF. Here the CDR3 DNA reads TGTGCCAGCAGCCAAGACAGGGACCTCACAGATACGCAGTATTTT.

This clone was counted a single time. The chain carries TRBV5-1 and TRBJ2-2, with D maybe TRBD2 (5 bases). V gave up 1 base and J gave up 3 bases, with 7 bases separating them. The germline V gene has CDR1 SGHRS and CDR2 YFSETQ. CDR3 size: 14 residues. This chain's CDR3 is CASSLISDTGELFF. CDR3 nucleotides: TGCGCCAGCAGCTTGATTAGCGACACCGGGGAGCTGTTTTTT.

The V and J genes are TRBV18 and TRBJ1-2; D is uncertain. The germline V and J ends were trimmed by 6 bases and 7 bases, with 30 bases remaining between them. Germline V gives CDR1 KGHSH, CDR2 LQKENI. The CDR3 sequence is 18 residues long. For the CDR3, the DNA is TGTGCCAGCTCGCCTTCTTCGGGCCTCGTTACCAGAACCTCTGGCTACACCTTC. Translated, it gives CASSPSSGLVTRTSGYTF.

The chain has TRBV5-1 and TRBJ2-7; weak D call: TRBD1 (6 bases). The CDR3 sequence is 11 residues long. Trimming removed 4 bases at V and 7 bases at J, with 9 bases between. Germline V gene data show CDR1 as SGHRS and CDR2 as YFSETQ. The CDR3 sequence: CASSTGQEQYF. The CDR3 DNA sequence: TGCGCCAGCAGCACCGGACAGGAGCAGTACTTC.

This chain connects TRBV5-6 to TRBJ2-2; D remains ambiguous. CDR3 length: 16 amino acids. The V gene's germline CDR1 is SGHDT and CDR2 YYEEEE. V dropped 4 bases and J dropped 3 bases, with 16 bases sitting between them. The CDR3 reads CASSHVLAPDTGELFF. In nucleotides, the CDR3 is TGTGCCAGCAGCCACGTACTGGCTCCGGACACCGGGGAGCTGTTTTTT.

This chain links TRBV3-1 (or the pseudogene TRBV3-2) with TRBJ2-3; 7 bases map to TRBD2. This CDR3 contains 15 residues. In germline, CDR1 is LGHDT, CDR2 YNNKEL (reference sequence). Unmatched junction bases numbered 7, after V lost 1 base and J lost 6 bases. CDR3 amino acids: CASSQGAHGGDTQYF. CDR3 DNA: TGTGCCAGCAGCCAAGGCGCTCACGGGGGGGATACGCAGTATTTT.

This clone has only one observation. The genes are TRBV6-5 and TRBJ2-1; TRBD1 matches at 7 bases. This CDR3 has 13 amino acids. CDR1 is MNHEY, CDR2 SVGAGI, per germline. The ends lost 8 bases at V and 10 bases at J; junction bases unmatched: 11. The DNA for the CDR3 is TGTGCCAGCGCAGGGGGTCACAGGGGAGAGCAGTTCTTC. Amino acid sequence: CASAGGHRGEQFF.

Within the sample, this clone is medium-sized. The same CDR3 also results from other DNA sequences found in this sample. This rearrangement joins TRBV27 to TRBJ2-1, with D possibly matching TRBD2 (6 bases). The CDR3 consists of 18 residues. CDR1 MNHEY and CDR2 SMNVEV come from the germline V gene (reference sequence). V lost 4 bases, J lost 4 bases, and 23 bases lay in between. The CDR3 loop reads CASSYSTLAAGLYNEQFF. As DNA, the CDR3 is TGTGCCAGCAGTTACTCCACCCTAGCTGCGGGGCTTTACAATGAGCAGTTCTTC.

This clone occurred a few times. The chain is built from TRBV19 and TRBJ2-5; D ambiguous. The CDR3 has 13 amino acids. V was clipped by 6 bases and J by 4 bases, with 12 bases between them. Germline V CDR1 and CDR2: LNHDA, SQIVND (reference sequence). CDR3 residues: CASSPHGGETQYF. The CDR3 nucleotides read TGTGCCAGTAGCCCCCATGGCGGAGAGACCCAGTACTTC.

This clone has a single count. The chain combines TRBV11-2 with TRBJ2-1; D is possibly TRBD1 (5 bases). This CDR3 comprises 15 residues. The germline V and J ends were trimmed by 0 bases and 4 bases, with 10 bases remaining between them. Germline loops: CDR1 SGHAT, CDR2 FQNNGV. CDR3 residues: CASSLETDLYNEQFF. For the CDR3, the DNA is TGTGCCAGCAGCTTAGAGACAGATCTTTACAATGAGCAGTTCTTC.

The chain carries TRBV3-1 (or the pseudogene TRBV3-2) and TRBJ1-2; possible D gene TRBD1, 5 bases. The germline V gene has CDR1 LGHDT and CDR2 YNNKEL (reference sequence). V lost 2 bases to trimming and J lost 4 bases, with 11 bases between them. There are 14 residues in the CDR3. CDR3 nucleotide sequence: TGTGCCAGCAGCCAACTGGAGGGGCTCTATGGCTACACCTTC. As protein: CASSQLEGLYGYTF.

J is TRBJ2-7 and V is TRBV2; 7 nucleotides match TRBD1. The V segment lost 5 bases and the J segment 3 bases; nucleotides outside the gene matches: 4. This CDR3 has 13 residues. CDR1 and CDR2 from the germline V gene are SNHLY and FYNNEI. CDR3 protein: CASSPGQLYEQYF. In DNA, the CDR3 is TGTGCCAGCAGTCCGGGACAGCTCTACGAGCAGTACTTC.

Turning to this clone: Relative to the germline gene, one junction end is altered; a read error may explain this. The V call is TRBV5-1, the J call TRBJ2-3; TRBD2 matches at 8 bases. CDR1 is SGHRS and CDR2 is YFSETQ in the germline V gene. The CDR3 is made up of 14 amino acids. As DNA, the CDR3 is TGCACCAGCAGCTTGGCGGGGGGACCAGATACGCAGTATTTT. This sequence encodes CTSSLAGGPDTQYF. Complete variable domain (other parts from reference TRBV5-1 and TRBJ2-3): KAGVTQTPRYLIKTRGQQVTLSCSPISGHRSVSWYQQTPGQGLQFLFEYFSETQRNKGNFPGRFSGRQFSNSRSEMNVSTLELGDSALYLCTSSLAGGPDTQYFGPGTRLTVL.

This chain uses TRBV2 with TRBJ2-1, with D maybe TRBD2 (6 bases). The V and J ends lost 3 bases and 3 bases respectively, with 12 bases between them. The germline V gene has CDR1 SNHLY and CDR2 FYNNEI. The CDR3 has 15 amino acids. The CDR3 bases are TGTGCCAGCAGTGATTGGAACGGGGGCTACAATGAGCAGTTCTTC. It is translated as CASSDWNGGYNEQFF.

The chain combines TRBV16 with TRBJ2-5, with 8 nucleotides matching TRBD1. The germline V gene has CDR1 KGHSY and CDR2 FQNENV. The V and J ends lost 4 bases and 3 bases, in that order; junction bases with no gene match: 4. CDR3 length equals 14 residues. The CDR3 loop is CASSPQTGEETQYF. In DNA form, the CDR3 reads TGTGCCAGCAGCCCTCAGACAGGGGAAGAGACCCAGTACTTC.

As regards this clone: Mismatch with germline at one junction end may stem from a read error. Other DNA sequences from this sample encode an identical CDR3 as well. CDR3 in DNA: TGTGCCAGCTCGCCACCTGGAAACACCATATATTTT. Its protein product is CASSPPGNTIYF. V gene TRBV18 combines with J gene TRBJ1-3; D unresolved. The germline V gene encodes CDR1 KGHSH and CDR2 LQKENI. The CDR3 totals 12 residues.

The CDR3 here is CASSLAGGMNTEAFF. For the CDR3, the DNA is TGTGCCAGCAGCTTAGCGGGTGGAATGAACACTGAAGCTTTCTTT. V and J are TRBV7-9 and TRBJ1-1; D is undetermined. Trimming shortened V by 0 bases and J by 0 bases, and 8 bases separated the two germline ends. CDR3 length: 15 amino acids. Germline V gene lookup returns CDR1 SEHNR and CDR2 FQNEAQ (reference sequence). Full variable domain (rest looked up from reference TRBV7-9 and TRBJ1-1): DTGVSQNPRHKITKRGQNVTFRCDPISEHNRLYWYRQTLGQGPEFLTYFQNEAQLEKSRLLSDRFSAERPKGSFSTLEIQRTEQGDSAMYLCASSLAGGMNTEAFFGQGTRLTVV.

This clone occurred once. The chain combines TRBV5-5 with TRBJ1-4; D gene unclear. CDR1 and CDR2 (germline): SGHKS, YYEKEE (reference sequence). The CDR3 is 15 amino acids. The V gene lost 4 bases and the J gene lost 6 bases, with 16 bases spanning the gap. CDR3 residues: CASSRSTSLDEKLFF. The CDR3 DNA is TGTGCCAGCAGCAGGTCGACAAGTCTGGATGAAAAACTGTTTTTT.

CDR3 sequence (DNA): TGTGCCAGCAGCTCAGGACCGCTGAACTATAATTCACCCCTCCACTTT. Its translation is CASSSGPLNYNSPLHF. The genes are TRBV6-2 or TRBV6-3 and TRBJ1-6; D ambiguous. Germline V lookup: CDR1 MNHEY, CDR2 SVGEGT. CDR3 length: 16 amino acids. Trimming cost V 6 bases and J 3 bases, with 15 bases left between them.

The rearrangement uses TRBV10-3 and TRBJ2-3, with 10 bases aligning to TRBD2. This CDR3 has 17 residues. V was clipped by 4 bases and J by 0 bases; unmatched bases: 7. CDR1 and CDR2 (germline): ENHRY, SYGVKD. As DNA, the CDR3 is TGTGCCATCAGTGGGCTAGCGGGAGCCTCTAGCACAGATACGCAGTATTTT. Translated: CAISGLAGASSTDTQYF.

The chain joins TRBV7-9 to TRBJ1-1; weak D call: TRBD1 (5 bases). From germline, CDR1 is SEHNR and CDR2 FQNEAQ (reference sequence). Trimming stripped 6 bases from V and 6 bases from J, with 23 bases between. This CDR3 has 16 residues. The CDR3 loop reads CASRTGPGTVLSEAFF. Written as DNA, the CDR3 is TGTGCCAGCAGGACTGGACCGGGGACGGTACTCTCTGAAGCTTTCTTT.

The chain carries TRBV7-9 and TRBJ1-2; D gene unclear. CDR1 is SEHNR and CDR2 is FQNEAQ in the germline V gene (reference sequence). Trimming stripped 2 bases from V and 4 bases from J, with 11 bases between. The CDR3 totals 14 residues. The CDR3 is CASSLRSEVYGYTF. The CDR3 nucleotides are TGTGCCAGCAGCTTAAGATCGGAGGTCTATGGCTACACCTTC.

The CDR3 region is CASSLLGNDEKLFF. DNA for the CDR3: TGTGCCAGCAGCTTGTTAGGGAATGATGAAAAACTGTTTTTT. This chain uses TRBV5-6 with TRBJ1-4, with D uncertain. Per the germline V gene, CDR1 is SGHDT and CDR2 is YYEEEE. Trimming took 1 base from V and 6 from J, leaving 10 bases between them. The CDR3 length is 14 residues.

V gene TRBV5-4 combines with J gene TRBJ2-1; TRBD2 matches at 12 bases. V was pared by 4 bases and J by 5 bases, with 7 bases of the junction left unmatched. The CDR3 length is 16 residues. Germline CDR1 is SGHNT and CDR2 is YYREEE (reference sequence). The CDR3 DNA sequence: TGTGCCAGCAGCCCCTGGACTAGCGGGGCGGACAATGAGCAGTTCTTC. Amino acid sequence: CASSPWTSGADNEQFF.

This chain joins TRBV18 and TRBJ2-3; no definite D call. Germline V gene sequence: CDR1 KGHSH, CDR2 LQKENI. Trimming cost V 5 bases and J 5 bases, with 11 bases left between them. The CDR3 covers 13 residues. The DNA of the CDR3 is TGTGCCAGCTCATCGTCACTGGAAGATACGCAGTATTTT. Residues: CASSSSLEDTQYF.

This chain's CDR3 is CASSLGGHTIYF. CDR3 in DNA: TGTGCCAGCAGCCTCGGGGGGCACACCATATATTTT. The chain links TRBV7-9 to TRBJ1-3; possibly TRBD1 for D (6 bases). Germline V gene data show CDR1 as SEHNR and CDR2 as FQNEAQ (reference sequence). V shed 5 bases and J shed 8 bases, with 10 bases lying between them. The CDR3 consists of 12 residues.